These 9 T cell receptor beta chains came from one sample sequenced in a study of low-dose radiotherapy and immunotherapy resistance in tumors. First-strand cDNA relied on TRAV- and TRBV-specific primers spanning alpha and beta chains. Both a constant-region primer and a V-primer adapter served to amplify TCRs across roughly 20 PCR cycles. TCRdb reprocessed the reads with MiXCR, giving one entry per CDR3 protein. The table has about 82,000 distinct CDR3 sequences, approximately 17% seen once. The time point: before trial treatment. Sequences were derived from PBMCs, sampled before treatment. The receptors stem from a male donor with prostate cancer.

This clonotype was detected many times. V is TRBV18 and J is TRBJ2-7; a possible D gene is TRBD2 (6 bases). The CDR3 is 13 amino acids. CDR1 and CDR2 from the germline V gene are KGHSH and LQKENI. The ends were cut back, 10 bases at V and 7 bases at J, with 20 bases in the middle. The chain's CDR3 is CATSQRAVGEQYF. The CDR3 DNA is TGTGCCACCTCGCAGCGGGCGGTTGGGGAGCAGTACTTC. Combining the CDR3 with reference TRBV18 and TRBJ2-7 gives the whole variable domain NAGVMQNPRHLVRRRGQEARLRCSPMKGHSHVYWYRQLPEEGLKFMVYLQKENIIDESGMPKERFSAEFPKEGPSILRIQQVVRGDSAAYFCATSQRAVGEQYFGPGTRLTVT.

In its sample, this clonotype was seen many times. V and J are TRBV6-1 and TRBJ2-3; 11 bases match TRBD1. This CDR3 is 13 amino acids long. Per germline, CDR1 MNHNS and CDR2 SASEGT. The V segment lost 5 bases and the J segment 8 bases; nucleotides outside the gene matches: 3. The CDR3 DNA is TGTGCCAGCAGTCCCGGGACAGGGGGTACGCAGTATTTT. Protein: CASSPGTGGTQYF.

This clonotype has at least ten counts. CDR3 region: CASSLAAGASGNTIYF. The CDR3 coding sequence is TGTGCCAGCAGCTTAGCGGCGGGGGCGTCTGGAAACACCATATATTTT. The V call is TRBV13, the J call TRBJ1-3; D is perhaps TRBD1 (6 bases). The CDR3 has 16 residues. Trimming took off 1 base at V and 1 base at J, with 11 bases between the two ends. Germline V CDR1 and CDR2: PRHDT, FYEKMQ (reference sequence).

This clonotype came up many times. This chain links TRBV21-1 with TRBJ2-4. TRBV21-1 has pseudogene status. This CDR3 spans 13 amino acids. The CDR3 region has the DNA TGTGCCAGCAGCAAAGGCACCGCCAATCGGGGGTACTTC. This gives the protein CASSKGTANRGYF.

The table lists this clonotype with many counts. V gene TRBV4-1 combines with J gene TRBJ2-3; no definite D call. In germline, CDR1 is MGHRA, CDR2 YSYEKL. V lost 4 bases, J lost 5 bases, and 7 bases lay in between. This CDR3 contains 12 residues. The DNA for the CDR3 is TGCGCCAGCAGCCTTCCTGGAGATACGCAGTATTTT. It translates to CASSLPGDTQYF.

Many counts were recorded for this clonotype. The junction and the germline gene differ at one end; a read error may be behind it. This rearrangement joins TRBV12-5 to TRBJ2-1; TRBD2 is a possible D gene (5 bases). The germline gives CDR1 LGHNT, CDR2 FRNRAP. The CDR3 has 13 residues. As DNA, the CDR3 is TGTGCGAGTGCTTCGCTAGCAAGCAATGAGCAGTTCTTC. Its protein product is CASASLASNEQFF.

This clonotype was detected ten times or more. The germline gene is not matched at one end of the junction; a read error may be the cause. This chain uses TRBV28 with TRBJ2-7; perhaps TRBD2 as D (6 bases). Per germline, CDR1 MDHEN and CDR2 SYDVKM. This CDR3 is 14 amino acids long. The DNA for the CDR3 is TGCGCCAGCAGCTTGGGAGGCTCCCCCTACGAGCAGTACTTC. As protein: CASSLGGSPYEQYF. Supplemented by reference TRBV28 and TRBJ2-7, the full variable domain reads DVKVTQSSRYLVKRTGEKVFLECVQDMDHENMFWYRQDPGLGLRLIYFSYDVKMKEKGDIPEGYSVSREKKERFSLILESASTNQTSMYLCASSLGGSPYEQYFGPGTRLTVT.

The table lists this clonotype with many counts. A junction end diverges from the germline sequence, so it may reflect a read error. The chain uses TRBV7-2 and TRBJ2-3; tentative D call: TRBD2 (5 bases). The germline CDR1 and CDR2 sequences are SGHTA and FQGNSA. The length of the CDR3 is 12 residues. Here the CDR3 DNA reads TGTGCCAGCAGTTTAGCGCGGGATACGCAGTATTTT. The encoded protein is CASSLARDTQYF.

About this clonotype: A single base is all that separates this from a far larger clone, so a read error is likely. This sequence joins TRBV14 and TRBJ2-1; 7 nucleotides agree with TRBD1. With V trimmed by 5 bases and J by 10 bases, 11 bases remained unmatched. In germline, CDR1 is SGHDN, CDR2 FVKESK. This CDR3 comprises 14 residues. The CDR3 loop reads CASSTGVGTYEQFF. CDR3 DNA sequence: TGTGCCAGCAGCACAGGGGTTGGGACCTACGAGCAGTTCTTC.